This TCR beta chain comes out of a study of T cell responses to AZD1222 COVID-19 vaccine. A remark on this clone: Its antigen is currently unknown.

Germline CDR1 is LGHDT and CDR2 is YNNKEL (reference sequence). Losses at the gene ends were 1 base for V and 4 bases for J; bases not matched to a gene: 7. The CDR3 sequence is 15 residues long. Measured with immunoSEQ multiplex PCR; TCRdb has only the in-frame clones, and not every one. The sample carries approximately 110,000 clones, about 90% recorded once. Whole-study findings and limits: A rise in Spike-specific TCR breadth and depth followed two AZD1222 doses.

The sequence was obtained from an adult who received the AZD1222 COVID-19 vaccine. The chain combines TRBV3-1 (or the pseudogene TRBV3-2) with TRBJ2-7; 7 bases match TRBD2. This specimen was peripheral blood, taken 28 days after the second AZD1222 dose. The CDR3 sequence: CASSQGLADLYEQYF. The CDR3 DNA follows: TGTGCCAGCAGCCAAGGACTAGCTGATTTATACGAGCAGTACTTC.